The 28 T cell receptor beta chains presented below share a single source sample, sequenced in a study of esophageal squamous cell carcinoma under preoperative chemotherapy. Time point meaning: after preoperative PTX-NDP chemotherapy. One entry per CDR3 protein results from TCRdb running MiXCR on the PCR reads. The sample has roughly 30,000 distinct CDR3 sequences, roughly 52% seen once; the top ten hold 20% to 25%. Sample collection occurred from a patient given preoperative chemotherapy. These receptors were taken from a human donor with esophageal squamous cell carcinoma. The donor label of this sample is uncertain.

The sample holds one count of this clonotype. This could be a read error, since a much larger clone is one nucleotide away. The V and J genes are TRBV7-2 and TRBJ2-1, with D unclear. With the DNA end fitting TRBJ2-7 better, the J assignment may be wrong. Germline assignment: CDR1 SGHTA and CDR2 FQGNSA. This CDR3 is 14 amino acids long. This CDR3 reads CASSLAFANNEQYF. CDR3 nucleotides: TGTGCCAGCAGCTTAGCATTCGCCAACAATGAGCAGTACTTC.

The rearrangement links TRBV7-6 to TRBJ2-3; D may correspond to TRBD1 or TRBD2 (6 bases each). The end of the DNA is better explained by TRBJ2-5, so the J call may be wrong. The CDR3 length is 15 residues. Germline CDR1 SGHVS, CDR2 FNYEAQ. The CDR3 region has the DNA TGTGCCGGGGGGTTAGGGGGGCGGGGCACAGATACCCAGTACTTC. Protein product: CAGGLGGRGTDTQYF.

The sample holds many counts of this clonotype. A much larger clone lies one base from this, so it may be a read error. The chain carries TRBV11-3 and TRBJ2-1; tentatively, D is TRBD1 (6 bases). Trimming took off 3 bases at V and 10 bases at J, with 16 bases between the two ends. The V gene's germline CDR1 is SGHNT and CDR2 YENEEA. The length of the CDR3 is 14 residues. Here the CDR3 reads CASSFDSIGGEQFF. For the CDR3, the DNA is TGTGCCAGCAGCTTCGACTCGATTGGGGGCGAGCAGTTCTTC.

This clonotype showed up many times. The chain joins TRBV12-3 or TRBV12-4 to TRBJ1-1; no clear D. V was trimmed by 8 bases and J by 1 base, leaving 8 bases between them. The CDR3 is made up of 12 amino acids. CDR3 in amino acids: CASGNRNTEAFF. DNA for the CDR3: TGTGCCAGCGGTAACAGGAACACTGAAGCTTTCTTT.

Ten or more counts support this clonotype. This may be a read error, as it is one base from a much larger clone. V is TRBV7-2 and J is TRBJ2-5; 12 bases match TRBD2. This CDR3 is 17 amino acids long. CDR1 is SGHTA, CDR2 FQGNSA, per germline. With V trimmed by 5 bases and J by 11 bases, 18 bases remained unmatched. CDR3 amino acids: CASSLNLLAGGINEQYF. The CDR3 DNA follows: TGTGCCAGCAGCCTCAATCTCCTAGCGGGGGGGATCAATGAGCAGTACTTC.

The J gene is TRBJ2-3, the V gene TRBV12-3 or TRBV12-4, with a possible D match to TRBD2 (6 bases). Trimming took 0 bases from V and 8 from J, leaving 12 bases between them. This CDR3 is built from 14 residues. CDR3 amino acids: CASSLASYGGTQYF. CDR3 sequence (DNA): TGTGCCAGCAGTTTAGCCTCGTACGGGGGTACGCAGTATTTT.

Worth noting for this clonotype: A read error may account for a junction end that differs from germline. The chain couples TRBV11-2 to TRBJ2-3, with 9 positions matching TRBD2. The CDR3 contains 14 residues. Germline loops: CDR1 SGHAT, CDR2 FQNNGV. The CDR3 coding sequence is TGTGCGAGGAGCGGGGGGCGGGGGCAGGATACGCAGTACTTT. Its translation is CARSGGRGQDTQYF. The full variable domain, completed using reference TRBV11-2 and TRBJ2-3, is EAGVAQSPRYKIIEKRQSVAFWCNPISGHATLYWYQQILGQGPKLLIQFQNNGVVDDSQLPKDRFSAERLKGVDSTLKIQPAKLEDSAVYLCARSGGRGQDTQYFGPGTRLTVL.

This clonotype has just a few counts. A much larger clone is a single base away; this may be a read error. The chain uses TRBV7-8 and TRBJ2-5; D remains unclear. CDR1 SGHVS and CDR2 FQNEAQ come from the germline V gene. Deletions cut 5 bases from V and 11 bases from J, with 21 bases between. This CDR3 has 14 amino acids. The CDR3 spells CASSLETSYNEQYF. DNA for the CDR3: TGTGCCAGCAGCCTAGAGACAAGCTACAATGAGCAGTACTTC.

This clonotype showed up many times. This chain uses TRBV7-9 with TRBJ2-5; D is perhaps TRBD1 or TRBD2 (5 bases each). The J call may be in error: the DNA end matches TRBJ2-7 better. This CDR3 has 13 amino acids. The germline V gene encodes CDR1 SEHNR and CDR2 FQNEAQ (reference sequence). CDR3 nucleotides: TGTGCCAGCAGCTTAGGGCAGGGAGACGAGCAGTACTTC. Translating it yields CASSLGQGDEQYF.

This clonotype was recorded many times. The chain couples TRBV7-9 to TRBJ2-7; 8 positions agree with TRBD1. CDR1 is SEHNR, CDR2 FQNEAQ, per germline (reference sequence). The CDR3 length is 20 residues. Losses at the gene ends were 1 base for V and 0 bases for J; bases not matched to a gene: 17. CDR3 DNA sequence: TGTGCCAGCAGCTTAGGTTTCCCCCGACAGGGGCCATGGGGCTCCTACGAGCAGTACTTC. Translated: CASSLGFPRQGPWGSYEQYF.

This clonotype was picked up many times. V and J are TRBV12-3 or TRBV12-4 and TRBJ2-1; 7 positions agree with TRBD2. V lost 4 bases to trimming and J lost 6 bases; unmatched junction nucleotides: 9. There are 15 residues in the CDR3. CDR3 region: CASSWERDYVNEQFF. CDR3 nucleotide sequence: TGTGCCAGCAGTTGGGAACGGGACTATGTCAATGAGCAGTTCTTC.

This chain links TRBV7-8 with TRBJ2-5, with D possibly matching TRBD2 (5 bases). CDR1 is SGHVS and CDR2 is FQNEAQ in the germline V gene. Trimming took off 6 bases at V and 5 bases at J, with 22 bases between the two ends. The CDR3 spans 16 residues. CDR3 sequence: CASSPGEGRSGETQYF. The CDR3 DNA reads as TGTGCCAGCAGTCCCGGGGAAGGACGATCGGGGGAGACCCAGTACTTC.

This clonotype was detected only a few times. The chain recombines TRBV7-8 with TRBJ2-3; possible D gene TRBD2, 7 bases. The CDR3 extends over 15 amino acids. The ends were cut back, 11 bases at V and 12 bases at J, with 30 bases in the middle. CDR1 SGHVS and CDR2 FQNEAQ come from the germline V gene. CDR3 sequence: CAGGLGGGGKETQYF. Here the CDR3 DNA reads TGTGCCGGGGGCTTAGGGGGGGGGGGCAAAGAGACCCAGTATTTT.

The chain carries TRBV7-3 and TRBJ2-4; D remains unclear. Germline loops: CDR1 SGHTA, CDR2 FQGTGA. This CDR3 has 13 amino acids. The V gene lost 10 bases and the J gene lost 13 bases, with 23 bases spanning the gap. CDR3 amino acids: CATGLSAYNTQYF. The DNA for the CDR3 is TGTGCCACGGGCCTGAGTGCCTACAACACGCAGTACTTC.

V usage is TRBV29-1 and J usage is TRBJ2-3; D ambiguous. The ends were cut back, 6 bases at V and 2 bases at J, with 6 bases in the middle. Germline CDR1 reads SQVTM; CDR2 reads ANQGSEA. The CDR3 covers 11 residues. This CDR3 reads CSVKYTDTQYF. CDR3 DNA sequence: TGCAGCGTCAAATACACAGATACGCAGTATTTT.

The V call is TRBV11-3, the J call TRBJ2-1; D is undetermined. CDR3 length equals 13 residues. V gave up 5 bases and J gave up 15 bases, with 20 bases separating them. The V gene's germline CDR1 is SGHNT and CDR2 YENEEA. The CDR3 region has the DNA TGTGCCAGCAGCCCAGACCCCAGACTGCGCCCGTTCTTC. The encoded protein is CASSPDPRLRPFF.

This clonotype was seen ten or more times. The chain carries TRBV7-9 and TRBJ2-5; 7 bases match TRBD1. The V gene's germline CDR1 is SEHNR and CDR2 FQNEAQ (reference sequence). V lost 4 bases, J lost 2 bases, and 4 bases stayed unmatched. The CDR3 consists of 14 residues. CDR3 sequence (DNA): TGTGCCAGCAGCTCGACAGGGTGGCAAGAGACCCAGTACTTC. It is translated as CASSSTGWQETQYF.

This clonotype was observed at least ten times. The chain is built from TRBV6-5 and TRBJ2-7, with 9 positions matching TRBD1. Germline CDR1 and CDR2: MNHEY and SVGAGI. Trimming took 5 bases from V and 5 from J; bases not matched to a gene: 4. CDR3 length equals 13 residues. CDR3 loop: CASSHTGGDEQYF. The CDR3 DNA sequence: TGTGCCAGCAGTCACACAGGGGGCGACGAGCAGTACTTC.

The V and J genes are TRBV4-3 and TRBJ1-4; tentatively, D is TRBD1 (5 bases). The CDR3 totals 16 residues. The germline V gene has CDR1 LGHNA and CDR2 YSLEER. The V end lost 4 bases, the J end lost 0 bases, and 12 bases lay between the germline ends. The CDR3 DNA is TGCGCCAGCAGCCGGGTTCTGGGGGCAACTAATGAAAAACTGTTTTTT. Encoded protein: CASSRVLGATNEKLFF.

This clonotype was observed a handful of times. CDR3 sequence (DNA): TGTGCCAGCAGTTACTCCCGACCTAGCTCTGGAAACACCATATATTTT. Protein: CASSYSRPSSGNTIYF. The rearrangement joins TRBV6-5 to TRBJ1-3; D not resolved. Between the trimmed V and J ends, which lost 0 bases and 0 bases, there was a span of 9 bases. Germline V gene lookup returns CDR1 MNHEY and CDR2 SVGAGI. The CDR3 extends over 16 amino acids.

This clonotype was detected a few times. The V and J genes are TRBV6-2 or TRBV6-3 and TRBJ1-2; the D gene is possibly TRBD1 (5 bases). This CDR3 contains 12 residues. Germline assignment: CDR1 MNHEY and CDR2 SVGEGT. V was trimmed by 6 bases and J by 3 bases, leaving 8 bases between them. CDR3 residues: CASRGGDYGYTF. CDR3 DNA sequence: TGTGCCAGCAGGGGAGGGGACTATGGCTACACCTTC.

At least ten counts were recorded for this clonotype. This could be a read error, since a much larger clone is one nucleotide away. The chain links TRBV6-1 to TRBJ2-1, with 7 nucleotides matching TRBD1. The J call may not be correct, given that the DNA end is closer to TRBJ2-7. CDR1 is MNHNS and CDR2 is SASEGT in the germline V gene. The CDR3 extends over 15 amino acids. The CDR3 sequence: CASAVRDSSYNEQYF. The CDR3 DNA reads TGTGCCAGCGCAGTCCGGGACAGCTCCTACAATGAGCAGTACTTC.

About this clonotype itself: One end of the junction does not line up with germline, which may come from a read error. This chain links TRBV7-8 with TRBJ2-5, with D perhaps matching TRBD2 (7 bases). CDR1 is SGHVS, CDR2 FQNEAQ, per germline. The CDR3 is 15 amino acids. CDR3 sequence reads: CASGLGRGAKNMQYF. DNA of the CDR3: TGTGCCAGCGGCTTGGGTCGGGGGGCCAAAAACATGCAGTACTTT. Full variable domain (outside the CDR3, taken from reference TRBV7-8 and TRBJ2-5): GAGVSQSPRYKVAKRGQDVALRCDPISGHVSLFWYQQALGQGPEFLTYFQNEAQLDKSGLPSDRFFAERPEGSVSTLKIQRTQQEDSAVYLCASGLGRGAKNMQYFGPGTRLLVL.

Relative to its sample, this clonotype is medium-sized. This chain connects TRBV7-2 to TRBJ2-3; D may be TRBD1 (5 bases). The germline V gene encodes CDR1 SGHTA and CDR2 FQGNSA. The CDR3 loop spans 14 amino acids. V was trimmed by 5 bases and J by 2 bases, leaving 11 bases between them. This chain's CDR3 is CASSVTEATDTQYF. The CDR3 DNA is TGTGCCAGCAGCGTGACAGAAGCCACAGATACGCAGTATTTT.

This clonotype was seen repeatedly, ten times or more. The CDR3 region is CASSFEANEQYF. DNA for the CDR3: TGTGCCAGCAGCTTTGAGGCCAATGAGCAGTACTTC. V usage is TRBV7-2 and J usage is TRBJ2-5; D gene unclear. Germline CDR1 is SGHTA and CDR2 is FQGNSA. Trimming cost V 3 bases and J 11 bases, with 13 bases left between them. The CDR3 totals 12 residues.

In regard to this clonotype: A junction end diverges from the germline sequence, so it may reflect a read error. The rearrangement uses TRBV20-1 and TRBJ2-3, with 12 nucleotides matching TRBD1. This CDR3 spans 15 amino acids. Germline values: CDR1 DFQATT, CDR2 SNEGSKA (reference sequence). CDR3 in DNA: TGCAGTGCTAGAGGGGACAGGGGGCCGACAGAGACGCAGTATTTT. Amino acid sequence: CSARGDRGPTETQYF.

The chain is built from TRBV4-3 and TRBJ2-1, with D maybe TRBD2 (5 bases). V lost 1 base and J 0 bases, leaving 7 bases between the germline ends. Germline V gene sequence: CDR1 LGHNA, CDR2 YSLEER. CDR3 length: 15 amino acids. The CDR3 loop is CASSQAGSSYNEQFF. In DNA form, the CDR3 reads TGCGCCAGCAGCCAAGCGGGGAGCTCCTACAATGAGCAGTTCTTC.

This chain connects TRBV6-1 to TRBJ2-3; 12 nucleotides line up with TRBD2. Unmatched junction bases numbered 13, after V lost 8 bases and J lost 7 bases. The CDR3 spans 16 residues. CDR1 is MNHNS, CDR2 SASEGT, per germline. CDR3 sequence (DNA): TGTGCCAGCCAGGGACTAGCGGGCAGGACCGTCCATACGCAGTATTTT. Translated: CASQGLAGRTVHTQYF.